Sequencing of this T cell receptor beta chain was carried out in a study of identical twins. Unique molecular identifiers were present on cDNA, and template switching added a universal primer site. TCRdb independently ran MiXCR on the 5' RACE reads; one entry per CDR3 protein. Altogether 200,000 or so distinct CDR3 sequences are present, under 10% being singletons, with the ten largest covering about 1.9%. Notes on the study in general: Because invariant MAIT and iNKT cells could be present, zero-insertion analyses could be partly confounded.

This clonotype has ten or more counts. Its antigen is as yet unknown. Germline V lookup: CDR1 SGHRS, CDR2 YFSETQ. Trimming cost V 4 bases and J 1 base, with 8 bases left between them. The CDR3 is made up of 13 amino acids. The same data also contributed to another study, on yellow fever vaccine responses in identical twins.

Sequences were obtained from memory (CD45RO+) T cells sorted from blood. The chain employs TRBV5-1 and TRBJ1-1; tentatively, D is TRBD1 (6 bases). The source is a woman between 18 and 29 years old in good health. DNA of the CDR3: TGCGCCAGCAGCCCACAGGGGAACACTGAAGCTTTCTTT. The encoded protein is CASSPQGNTEAFF.